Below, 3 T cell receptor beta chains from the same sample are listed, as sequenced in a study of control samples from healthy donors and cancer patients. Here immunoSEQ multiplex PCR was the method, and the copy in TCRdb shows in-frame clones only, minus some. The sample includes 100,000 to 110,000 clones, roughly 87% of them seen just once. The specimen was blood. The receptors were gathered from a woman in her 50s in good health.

The CDR3, as DNA: TGTGCCAGCAGCGTACAGGGGGCGTCCTACAATGAGCAGTTCTTC. Its translation: CASSVQGASYNEQFF. The chain uses TRBV5-5 and TRBJ2-1; 9 nucleotides match TRBD1. The CDR3 runs 15 residues. Looked up from germline, CDR1 is SGHKS and CDR2 is YYEKEE (reference sequence). Losses at the gene ends were 4 bases for V and 1 base for J; bases not matched to a gene: 3.

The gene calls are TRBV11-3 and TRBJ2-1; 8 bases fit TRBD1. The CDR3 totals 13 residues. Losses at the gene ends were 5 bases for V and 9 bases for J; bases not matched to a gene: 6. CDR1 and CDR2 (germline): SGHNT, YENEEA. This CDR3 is CASSTGTGTEQFF. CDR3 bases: TGTGCCAGCAGCACCGGGACAGGTACTGAGCAGTTCTTC.

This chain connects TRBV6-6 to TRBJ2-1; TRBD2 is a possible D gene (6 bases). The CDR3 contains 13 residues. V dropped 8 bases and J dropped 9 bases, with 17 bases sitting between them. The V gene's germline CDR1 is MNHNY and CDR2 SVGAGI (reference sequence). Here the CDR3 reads CASDLTLGGEQFF. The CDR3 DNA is TGTGCCAGCGATCTCACCCTCGGGGGTGAGCAGTTCTTC.